The 13 T cell receptor beta chains listed next were all sequenced from one sample in a study of T cell responses to AZD1222 COVID-19 vaccine. Sequenced by immunoSEQ multiplex PCR; TCRdb stores in-frame clones only, minus some. The profile shows some 100,000 clones, approximately 87% of them singletons. The sample consisted of peripheral blood, taken 28 days after the second AZD1222 dose. The receptors derive from an adult who received the AZD1222 COVID-19 vaccine.

The CDR3 coding sequence is TGTGCCAGCAGTCACGAGGGACTAGACGCGTCTAACTGGGAGACCCAGTACTTC. Encoded protein: CASSHEGLDASNWETQYF. V gene TRBV6-2 or TRBV6-3 combines with J gene TRBJ2-5, with 8 positions matching TRBD2. Trimming removed 5 bases from V and 5 bases from J; junction bases left unmatched: 19. Looked up from germline, CDR1 is MNHEY and CDR2 is SVGEGT. This CDR3 region has 18 residues.

This clone was seen a handful of times. The chain combines TRBV30 with TRBJ1-4; D unresolved. Trimming removed 4 bases from V and 5 bases from J, with 14 bases in between. The CDR3 has 14 amino acids. In germline, CDR1 is GTSNPN, CDR2 SVGIG (reference sequence). DNA for the CDR3: TGTGCCTGGACGGGGTCGGCGCTGAATGAAAAACTGTTTTTT. Its protein product is CAWTGSALNEKLFF.

The rearrangement links TRBV4-3 to TRBJ2-7; D remains ambiguous. Germline loops: CDR1 LGHNA, CDR2 YSLEER. The CDR3 extends over 13 amino acids. Trimming removed 0 bases at V and 3 bases at J, with 6 bases between. CDR3 bases: TGCGCCAGCAGCCAAGATAACAGCTACGAGCAGTACTTC. Translated, it gives CASSQDNSYEQYF.

The genes are TRBV9 and TRBJ2-2, with D unclear. Germline CDR1 is SGDLS and CDR2 is YYNGEE. This CDR3 spans 15 amino acids. V gave up 0 bases and J gave up 6 bases, with 12 bases separating them. CDR3 sequence: CASSVGSAKAGELFF. CDR3 nucleotides: TGTGCCAGCAGCGTAGGATCCGCGAAAGCCGGGGAGCTGTTTTTT.

J is TRBJ2-1 and V is TRBV6-1, with TRBD1 matching over 8 bases. Germline CDR1 reads MNHNS; CDR2 reads SASEGT. V trimming: 2 bases; J trimming: 5 bases; junction bases outside the gene matches: 8. The length of the CDR3 is 16 residues. The DNA of the CDR3 is TGTGCCAGCAGTGAAATAGTCGGACAGGGAGACAATGAGCAGTTCTTC. It yields the protein CASSEIVGQGDNEQFF.

The CDR3 protein is CATSSLLGFRSNQFYEQYF. The CDR3 DNA is TGTGCCACCAGCAGTCTCCTCGGTTTTCGGTCCAACCAATTCTACGAGCAGTACTTC. The J gene is TRBJ2-7, the V gene TRBV15; D not certain. V lost 3 bases and J lost 3, with 27 bases in between. Per the germline V gene, CDR1 is LNHNV and CDR2 is YYDKDF (reference sequence). The CDR3 spans 19 residues.

This chain connects TRBV12-3 or TRBV12-4 to TRBJ1-2; D uncertain. V lost 8 bases and J lost 8, with 18 bases in between. This CDR3 region has 13 residues. CDR3 nucleotide sequence: TGTGCCAGCTCCGTTTGGGGTTCGGAGGGCTACACCTTC. The encoded protein is CASSVWGSEGYTF.

In its sample, this clone was seen a few times. The chain carries TRBV5-4 and TRBJ1-1; the match to TRBD1 covers 7 bases. In germline, CDR1 is SGHNT, CDR2 YYREEE (reference sequence). The CDR3 sequence is 13 residues long. The trim removed 5 bases at V and 4 bases at J, leaving 5 bases unmatched. The CDR3 spells CASSLTGSTEAFF. In DNA form, the CDR3 reads TGTGCCAGCAGTCTGACAGGGTCCACTGAAGCTTTCTTT.

Concerning this clone itself: A read error may account for a junction end that differs from germline. The genes are TRBV5-6 and TRBJ1-4; TRBD1 might be the D (6 bases). Germline V gene lookup returns CDR1 SGHDT and CDR2 YYEEEE. This CDR3 spans 13 amino acids. The CDR3 protein is CASSTRGGPTYRF. In DNA, the CDR3 is TGTGCCAGCAGCACAAGGGGGGGTCCTACTTACCGTTTT.

The chain couples TRBV13 to TRBJ2-2; 11 bases match TRBD2. This CDR3 region has 16 residues. V lost 2 bases to trimming and J lost 2 bases; unmatched junction nucleotides: 1. The germline CDR1 and CDR2 sequences are PRHDT and FYEKMQ (reference sequence). The CDR3 DNA sequence: TGTGCCAGCAGCTTAACTAGCGGGGGAAACACCGGGGAGCTGTTTTTT. It codes for CASSLTSGGNTGELFF.

This clone occurred once. This rearrangement joins TRBV7-6 to TRBJ2-1; 7 bases are a match to TRBD2. With 1 base clipped from V and 8 bases from J, the junction kept 17 bases outside the gene matches. The germline CDR1 and CDR2 sequences are SGHVS and FNYEAQ. CDR3 length: 18 residues. CDR3 nucleotides: TGTGCCAGCAGCTTAGGGGCGGGAGCGACCTTTACGAAGGATGAGCAGTTCTTC. Protein: CASSLGAGATFTKDEQFF.

The chain links TRBV6-2 or TRBV6-3 to TRBJ1-1; D is uncertain. This CDR3 has 17 amino acids. The V end was cut by 4 bases, the J end by 0 bases, with 18 bases between. Germline V CDR1 and CDR2: MNHEY, SVGEGT. In DNA, the CDR3 is TGTGCCAGCAGTTCCCTTAGTGCCTTTATAATGAACACTGAAGCTTTCTTT. Protein product: CASSSLSAFIMNTEAFF.

This chain links TRBV6-5 with TRBJ2-7, with 7 bases aligning to TRBD2. The ends lost 7 bases at V and 0 bases at J; junction bases unmatched: 3. CDR3 size: 13 residues. Germline lookup yields CDR1 MNHEY and CDR2 SVGAGI. The CDR3 nucleotides read TGTGCCAGCATGGGGGGGTCCTCCTACGAGCAGTACTTC. Amino acid sequence: CASMGGSSYEQYF.